The 21 T cell receptor beta chains reported below all come from one sample, sequenced in a study of blood T cell repertoires in COVID-19. Only in-frame clones appear in the TCRdb table, and some are missing; sequencing was by immunoSEQ multiplex PCR. The table shows 78,000 or so clones, with 65% to 90% occurring only once. Material for sequencing was peripheral blood. Source of these receptors: a woman aged 60-75 years with acute or convalescent COVID-19.

CDR3 protein: CASSSPAWGRGGYTF. The DNA for the CDR3 is TGTGCCAGCAGCTCCCCCGCTTGGGGCAGGGGTGGCTACACCTTC. This rearrangement joins TRBV7-9 to TRBJ1-2, with TRBD1 as a possible D gene (6 bases). Germline-derived CDR1 and CDR2 are SEHNR and FQNEAQ (reference sequence). CDR3 length: 15 amino acids. V dropped 4 bases and J dropped 7 bases, with 19 bases sitting between them.

The rearrangement joins TRBV5-1 to TRBJ1-2; unclear D gene. Germline CDR1 and CDR2: SGHRS and YFSETQ. The CDR3 length is 12 residues. Trimming cost V 0 bases and J 6 bases, with 6 bases left between them. In nucleotides, the CDR3 is TGCGCCAGCAGCTTGGGGGGAGATGGCTACACCTTC. Encoded protein: CASSLGGDGYTF.

V gene TRBV6-5 combines with J gene TRBJ2-7, with TRBD1 as a possible D gene (6 bases). Germline lookup yields CDR1 MNHEY and CDR2 SVGAGI. With 5 bases removed from V and 4 bases from J, the gap between germline ends came to 12 bases. The CDR3 covers 13 residues. The CDR3 sequence is CASSRGGKYEQYF. The CDR3 region has the DNA TGTGCCAGCAGTAGAGGGGGTAAATACGAGCAGTACTTC.

The chain recombines TRBV6-6 with TRBJ1-1, with D hard to call. Germline V gives CDR1 MNHNY, CDR2 SVGAGI (reference sequence). Deletions cut 5 bases from V and 3 bases from J, with 7 bases between. The CDR3 is 12 residues long. The CDR3: CASSHIYTEAFF. The CDR3 DNA sequence: TGTGCCAGCAGTCACATTTACACTGAAGCTTTCTTT.

J is TRBJ1-1 and V is TRBV7-9, with no clear D. V lost 2 bases and J 1 base, leaving 8 bases between the germline ends. The V gene's germline CDR1 is SEHNR and CDR2 FQNEAQ (reference sequence). The CDR3 length is 14 residues. The CDR3 protein is CASSLFSGNTEAFF. Written as DNA, the CDR3 is TGTGCCAGCAGCTTATTTTCAGGGAACACTGAAGCTTTCTTT.

The chain is built from TRBV4-1 and TRBJ1-2; 8 bases align to TRBD1. This CDR3 region has 15 residues. The V and J ends lost 4 bases and 6 bases, in that order; junction bases with no gene match: 10. CDR1 MGHRA and CDR2 YSYEKL come from the germline V gene. In DNA form, the CDR3 reads TGCGCCAGCAGCCTTAACCGGGACAGGCTCCATGGCTACACCTTC. Its protein is CASSLNRDRLHGYTF.

This chain uses TRBV5-8 with TRBJ1-3; 8 bases map to TRBD1. The V gene's germline CDR1 is SGHTS and CDR2 YDEGEE. V lost 4 bases, J lost 4 bases, and 7 bases stayed unmatched. This CDR3 region has 15 residues. CDR3: CASSATGAAGNTIYF. The CDR3 nucleotides are TGTGCCAGCAGCGCGACAGGGGCCGCCGGAAACACCATATATTTT.

The chain carries TRBV19 and TRBJ1-2; 12 nucleotides line up with TRBD1. The CDR3 contains 16 residues. CDR1 and CDR2 from the germline V gene are LNHDA and SQIVND (reference sequence). The V and J ends lost 2 bases and 7 bases, in that order; junction bases with no gene match: 8. The CDR3 here is CASSILGQGANSGYTF. CDR3 nucleotides: TGTGCCAGTAGTATACTGGGACAGGGGGCAAATAGTGGCTACACCTTC.

The chain uses TRBV25-1 and TRBJ2-1; 11 positions match TRBD1. With V trimmed by 8 bases and J by 3 bases, 12 bases remained unmatched. The CDR3 sequence is 17 residues long. The germline V gene encodes CDR1 MGHDK and CDR2 SYGVNS. CDR3 nucleotide sequence: TGTGCCAGCTCCGCCGCATGGGGACAGGGGGTCTACAATGAGCAGTTCTTC. Translation gives CASSAAWGQGVYNEQFF. The full variable domain, rest sourced from reference TRBV25-1 and TRBJ2-1, is EADIYQTPRYLVIGTGKKITLECSQTMGHDKMYWYQQDPGMELHLIHYSYGVNSTEKGDLSSESTVSRIRTEHFPLTLESARPSHTSQYLCASSAAWGQGVYNEQFFGPGTRLTVL.

The rearrangement uses TRBV14 and TRBJ1-2; 8 nucleotides agree with TRBD1. Unmatched junction bases numbered 4, after V lost 1 base and J lost 6 bases. There are 14 residues in the CDR3. Germline V lookup: CDR1 SGHDN, CDR2 FVKESK. The CDR3 DNA reads TGTGCCAGCAGCCAAGGGCGGGACAGGCATGGCTACACCTTC. As protein: CASSQGRDRHGYTF.

The chain employs TRBV7-9 and TRBJ1-4; D perhaps matches TRBD1 (6 bases). This CDR3 contains 14 residues. Trimming removed 0 bases at V and 6 bases at J, with 8 bases between. Germline loops: CDR1 SEHNR, CDR2 FQNEAQ (reference sequence). Here the CDR3 reads CASSLASGDEKLFF. The CDR3 DNA follows: TGTGCCAGCAGCTTAGCTTCAGGGGATGAAAAACTGTTTTTT.

This clone is a singleton in its sample. The chain uses TRBV11-2 and TRBJ1-2, with D possibly being TRBD1 (5 bases). V was clipped by 5 bases and J by 7 bases, with 17 bases between them. The CDR3 has 14 residues. The germline V gene has CDR1 SGHAT and CDR2 FQNNGV. The CDR3 loop is CASSRLGGLVGYTF. CDR3 in DNA: TGTGCCAGCAGCCGGCTGGGGGGTCTCGTTGGCTACACCTTC. Supplemented by reference TRBV11-2 and TRBJ1-2, the full variable domain reads EAGVAQSPRYKIIEKRQSVAFWCNPISGHATLYWYQQILGQGPKLLIQFQNNGVVDDSQLPKDRFSAERLKGVDSTLKIQPAKLEDSAVYLCASSRLGGLVGYTFGSGTRLTVV.

The rearrangement uses TRBV18 and TRBJ1-1; TRBD1 might be the D (5 bases). There are 13 residues in the CDR3. Germline V gene lookup returns CDR1 KGHSH and CDR2 LQKENI. Trimming removed 4 bases at V and 3 bases at J, with 9 bases between. The CDR3 is CASSQGMDTEAFF. In DNA, the CDR3 is TGTGCCAGCTCACAGGGGATGGACACTGAAGCTTTCTTT. The whole variable domain, remainder taken from reference TRBV18 and TRBJ1-1, is NAGVMQNPRHLVRRRGQEARLRCSPMKGHSHVYWYRQLPEEGLKFMVYLQKENIIDESGMPKERFSAEFPKEGPSILRIQQVVRGDSAAYFCASSQGMDTEAFFGQGTRLTVV.

The chain is built from TRBV5-4 and TRBJ2-2; 12 bases match TRBD2. This CDR3 contains 16 residues. CDR1 and CDR2 from the germline V gene are SGHNT and YYREEE (reference sequence). Germline trimming cut 0 bases from V and 7 bases from J; bases unmatched to any gene: 4. CDR3 DNA: TGTGCCAGCAGCTTGGTAGCTAGCGGGGGGGTCGGGGAGCTGTTTTTT. It codes for CASSLVASGGVGELFF.

The chain couples TRBV19 to TRBJ1-1, with TRBD1 matching 9 bases. CDR1 and CDR2 (germline): LNHDA, SQIVND (reference sequence). CDR3 length: 14 residues. J was trimmed by 3 bases and V by 5 bases; bases with no gene match: 4. This CDR3 reads CASSYGQGYTEAFF. Here the CDR3 DNA reads TGTGCCAGTAGTTACGGACAGGGGTACACTGAAGCTTTCTTT.

The CDR3 region is CASSPRRGRVNSPLHF. The DNA for the CDR3 is TGTGCCAGCAGCCCGCGGCGGGGCAGGGTGAATTCACCCCTCCACTTT. The J gene is TRBJ1-6, the V gene TRBV3-1 (or the pseudogene TRBV3-2); perhaps TRBD1 as D (5 bases). The germline CDR1 and CDR2 sequences are LGHDT and YNNKEL (reference sequence). Between the trimmed V and J ends, which lost 4 bases and 7 bases, there was a span of 17 bases. CDR3 length: 16 amino acids.

This chain connects TRBV29-1 to TRBJ2-5; weak D call: TRBD1 (5 bases). CDR1 is SQVTM, CDR2 ANQGSEA, per germline. V lost 4 bases and J 6 bases, leaving 12 bases between the germline ends. The CDR3 has 12 amino acids. The CDR3 is CSVVPKGQTQYF. The CDR3 coding sequence is TGCAGCGTTGTCCCGAAGGGGCAGACCCAGTACTTC.

This chain uses TRBV10-1 with TRBJ2-3, with 10 bases that match TRBD1. The germline gives CDR1 WNHNN, CDR2 SYGVQD (reference sequence). The CDR3 length is 14 residues. The junction had 5 bases not matched to a gene; V was cut back by 8 bases and J by 3 bases. The CDR3 nucleotides are TGCGCCAGCGCCGGGACAGGGGTGACAGATACGCAGTATTTT. This gives the protein CASAGTGVTDTQYF.

This clone has a single count. The rearrangement links TRBV9 to TRBJ2-7, with D perhaps TRBD2 (6 bases). This CDR3 has 15 residues. Germline V gives CDR1 SGDLS, CDR2 YYNGEE. The ends were cut back, 0 bases at V and 7 bases at J, with 17 bases in the middle. Written as DNA, the CDR3 is TGTGCCAGCAGCGTAGCACTGGGGGGATATGAGGAGCAGTACTTC. This translates into CASSVALGGYEEQYF.

The gene calls are TRBV7-8 and TRBJ1-5, with a weak D call TRBD1 (5 bases). CDR1 SGHVS and CDR2 FQNEAQ come from the germline V gene. This CDR3 has 16 residues. V lost 3 bases and J 2 bases, leaving 14 bases between the germline ends. Written as DNA, the CDR3 is TGTGCCAGCAGCTTTCTTCCAGGGCGTGGCAATCAGCCCCAGCATTTT. Protein product: CASSFLPGRGNQPQHF.

The CDR3: CASSYSLRVDNSPLHF. In nucleotides, the CDR3 is TGTGCCAGCAGTTACTCGTTGAGAGTCGATAATTCACCCCTCCACTTT. The chain uses TRBV6-6 and TRBJ1-6; D call uncertain. The CDR3 extends over 16 amino acids. Germline values: CDR1 MNHNY, CDR2 SVGAGI (reference sequence). The V gene lost 0 bases and the J gene lost 5 bases, with 11 bases spanning the gap.